This T cell receptor (delta chain) was retrieved from a study of gamma-delta chains in newborns, infants, children. The V gene's germline CDR1 is GEAIGNYY and CDR2 EKD. This CDR3 contains 20 residues. TCRdb processed the reads again with the CATT caller. The sample lists 3,000 to 3,500 delta-chain clones; under 11% were seen once. Only a few counts were recorded for this clone. A clone one base away is much larger, so this may be a read error. Other nucleotide sequences in the sample specify the same CDR3. The receptor was derived from a child who was a newborn, infant or young child, either healthy, febrile or measles-vaccinated (not recorded which). This rearrangement joins TRDV2 to TRDJ3; the match to TRDD3 covers 12 bases. The sample consisted of blood. The CDR3 DNA is TGTGCCTGTGACCCCCTACTGGGGGATACTGACACCTGGGACACCCGACAGATGTTCTTC. Its translation is CACDPLLGDTDTWDTRQMFF.